Each of the 4 T cell receptor beta chains below was sequenced from the same sample in a study of cytomegalovirus exposure and HLA in healthy donors. Researchers ran the PCR with 60 Vbeta and 13 Jbeta primers. The data were produced by immunoSEQ multiplex PCR, yet TCRdb's version contains in-frame clones alone and is incomplete. The table lists 150,000 to 200,000 clones, more than 85% of them singletons, with roughly 0.24% in the top ten. Sequenced: PBMCs. The receptors originated from a girl less than two years old in good health and CMV-seronegative.

A single count supports this clone. CDR3 amino acids: CASSDLQGYSNQPQHF. CDR3 bases: TGTGCCAGCAGTGATTTACAGGGGTATAGCAATCAGCCCCAGCATTTT. V usage is TRBV6-1 and J usage is TRBJ1-5; 7 bases line up with TRBD1. The CDR3 extends over 16 amino acids. The V segment lost 3 bases and the J segment 0 bases; nucleotides outside the gene matches: 5. Germline values: CDR1 MNHNS, CDR2 SASEGT.

This clone was seen a single time. This chain joins TRBV5-6 and TRBJ2-7; D may be TRBD2 (5 bases). The CDR3 covers 15 residues. Trimming cost V 2 bases and J 0 bases, with 12 bases left between them. Germline V gives CDR1 SGHDT, CDR2 YYEEEE. In DNA form, the CDR3 reads TGTGCCAGCAGCTTAGTCGGGGTCAGCTCCTACGAGCAGTACTTC. Amino acid sequence: CASSLVGVSSYEQYF.

Comment on this clone: Other DNA sequences within the sample encode an identical CDR3. The gene calls are TRBV19 and TRBJ2-3; 7 bases match TRBD1. This CDR3 has 15 amino acids. V trimming: 2 bases; J trimming: 1 base; junction bases outside the gene matches: 3. Looked up from germline, CDR1 is LNHDA and CDR2 is SQIVND (reference sequence). CDR3 nucleotide sequence: TGTGCCAGTAGTATATTAACAGGGGGCACAGATACGCAGTATTTT. Amino acids: CASSILTGGTDTQYF.

The chain links TRBV9 to TRBJ2-7; D unresolved. Germline V gene lookup returns CDR1 SGDLS and CDR2 YYNGEE. Trimming pared 1 base from V and 5 bases from J, leaving 13 bases between. The CDR3 is made up of 14 amino acids. DNA of the CDR3: TGTGCCAGCAGCGTACAACCCCTCGGTGACGAGCAGTACTTC. This codes for CASSVQPLGDEQYF.